This T cell receptor beta chain was profiled in a study of kidney transplant recipient with SARS-CoV-2 infection. This clonotype was detected many times. V lost 4 bases and J lost 4, with 22 bases in between. Germline values: CDR1 SGHVS, CDR2 FNYEAQ. CDR3 length: 17 amino acids. TCRdb reprocessed the reads via MiXCR and lists one record per CDR3 protein. The sample contains 200,000 to 300,000 distinct CDR3 sequences, around 28% of which appear only once. The gene calls are TRBV7-6 and TRBJ1-2; D gene unclear. This specimen was a blood sample, taken at baseline and around day 110 from a kidney transplant recipient. The TCR sequence derives from a young adult male patient who had COVID-19 and was a kidney transplant recipient. A share of the T cells may be of graft donor origin. The CDR3 is CASSSASESRKTYGYTF. The CDR3 DNA follows: TGTGCCAGCAGCTCGGCTTCTGAATCTCGAAAGACCTATGGCTACACCTTC.